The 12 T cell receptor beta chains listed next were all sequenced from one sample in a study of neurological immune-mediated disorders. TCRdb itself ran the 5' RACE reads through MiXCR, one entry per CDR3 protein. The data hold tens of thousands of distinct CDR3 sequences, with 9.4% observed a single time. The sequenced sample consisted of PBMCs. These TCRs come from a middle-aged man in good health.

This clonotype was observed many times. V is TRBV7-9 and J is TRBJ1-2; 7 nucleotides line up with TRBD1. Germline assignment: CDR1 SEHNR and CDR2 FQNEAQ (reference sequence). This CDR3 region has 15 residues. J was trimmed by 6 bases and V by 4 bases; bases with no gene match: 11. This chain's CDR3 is CASSSFRGTSHGYTF. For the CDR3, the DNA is TGTGCCAGCAGCTCCTTCAGGGGGACTTCACATGGCTACACCTTC.

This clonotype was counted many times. DNA for the CDR3: TGCGCCAGTGGACTAGCGGGGGAGTACAATGAGCAGTTCTTC. This translates into CASGLAGEYNEQFF. This rearrangement joins TRBV5-1 to TRBJ2-1; 13 nucleotides line up with TRBD2. The germline CDR1 and CDR2 sequences are SGHRS and YFSETQ. Trimming removed 8 bases from V and 4 bases from J; junction bases left unmatched: 3. The CDR3 runs 14 residues.

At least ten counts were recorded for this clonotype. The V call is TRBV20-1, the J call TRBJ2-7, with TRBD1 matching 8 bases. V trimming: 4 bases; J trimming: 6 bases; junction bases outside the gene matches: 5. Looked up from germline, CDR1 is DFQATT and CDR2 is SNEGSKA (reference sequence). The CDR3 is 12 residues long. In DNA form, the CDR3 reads TGCAGTGCTACAAGGACAGGGTCCGAGCAGTACTTC. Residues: CSATRTGSEQYF.

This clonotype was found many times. The CDR3 nucleotides read TGCGCCAGCAGCCGGTCCCAGAGCAGCGGGAACCGATTGGATACGCAGTATTTT. Residues: CASSRSQSSGNRLDTQYF. The V gene is TRBV5-1, the J gene TRBJ2-3, with 7 bases that match TRBD2. The CDR3 length is 18 residues. Unmatched junction bases numbered 20, after V lost 4 bases and J lost 6 bases. CDR1 and CDR2 from the germline V gene are SGHRS and YFSETQ.

The CDR3 coding sequence is TGTGCCAGCAGACAGCCGGGGACGGACTCTGGAAACACCATATATTTT. It encodes CASRQPGTDSGNTIYF. This chain uses TRBV6-5 with TRBJ1-3; D is perhaps TRBD1 (5 bases). V lost 6 bases and J 0 bases, leaving 15 bases between the germline ends. The germline V gene encodes CDR1 MNHEY and CDR2 SVGAGI. The CDR3 is made up of 16 amino acids.

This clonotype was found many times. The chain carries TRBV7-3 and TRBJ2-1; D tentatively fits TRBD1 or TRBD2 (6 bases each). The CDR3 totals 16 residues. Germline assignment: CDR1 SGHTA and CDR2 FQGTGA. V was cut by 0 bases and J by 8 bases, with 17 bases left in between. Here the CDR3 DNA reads TGTGCCAGCAGCTTAACGGGGGGTTTAGGGGGATATGAGCAGTTCTTC. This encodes CASSLTGGLGGYEQFF.

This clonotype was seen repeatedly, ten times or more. The CDR3 spells CASSPGVGSGAYNEQFF. The CDR3 nucleotides are TGTGCCAGCTCACCGGGCGTGGGTAGCGGGGCCTACAATGAGCAGTTCTTC. The chain recombines TRBV18 with TRBJ2-1; 8 bases match TRBD2. The CDR3 runs 17 residues. The germline V gene encodes CDR1 KGHSH and CDR2 LQKENI. J was trimmed by 2 bases and V by 3 bases; bases with no gene match: 9.

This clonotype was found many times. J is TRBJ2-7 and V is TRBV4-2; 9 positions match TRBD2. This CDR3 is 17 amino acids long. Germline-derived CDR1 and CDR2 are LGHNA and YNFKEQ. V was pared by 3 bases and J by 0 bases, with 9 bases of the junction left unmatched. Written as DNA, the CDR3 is TGTGCCAGCAGCCAGGAGGCCGCGGGGGGGAGCTCCTACGAGCAGTACTTC. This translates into CASSQEAAGGSSYEQYF.

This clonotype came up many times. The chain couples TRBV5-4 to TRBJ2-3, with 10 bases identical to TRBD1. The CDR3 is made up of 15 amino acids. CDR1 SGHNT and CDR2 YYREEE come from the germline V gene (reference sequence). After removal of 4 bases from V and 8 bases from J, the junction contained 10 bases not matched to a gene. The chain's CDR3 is CASSPRQGASVTQYF. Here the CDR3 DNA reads TGTGCCAGCAGCCCGCGACAGGGGGCGTCTGTTACGCAGTATTTT.

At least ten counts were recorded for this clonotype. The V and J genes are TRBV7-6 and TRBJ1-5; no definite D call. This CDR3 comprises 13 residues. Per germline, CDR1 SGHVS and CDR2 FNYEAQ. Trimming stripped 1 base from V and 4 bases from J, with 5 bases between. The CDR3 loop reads CASSLGVNQPQHF. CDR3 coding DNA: TGTGCCAGCAGCTTAGGTGTAAATCAGCCCCAGCATTTT.

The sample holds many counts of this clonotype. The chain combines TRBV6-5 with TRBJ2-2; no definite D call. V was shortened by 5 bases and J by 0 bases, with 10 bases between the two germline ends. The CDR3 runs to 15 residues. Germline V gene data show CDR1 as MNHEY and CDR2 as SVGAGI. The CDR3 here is CASSRRATNTGELFF. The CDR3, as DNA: TGTGCCAGCAGTCGCAGAGCAACGAACACCGGGGAGCTGTTTTTT.

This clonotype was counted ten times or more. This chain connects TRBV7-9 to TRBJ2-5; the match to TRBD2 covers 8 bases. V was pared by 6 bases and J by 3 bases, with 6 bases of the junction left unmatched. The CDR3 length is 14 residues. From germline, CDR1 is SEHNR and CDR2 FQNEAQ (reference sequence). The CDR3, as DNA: TGTGCCAGCAGTCCTACTAGCGGTGAAGAGACCCAGTACTTC. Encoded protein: CASSPTSGEETQYF.